These 10 T cell receptor beta chains came from one sample sequenced in a study of cytomegalovirus exposure and HLA in healthy donors (dated by TCRdb to about 2017). The method behind the library was the immunoSEQ multiplex PCR assay. A mixture of 60 forward primers for TCR Vbeta segments and 13 reverse primers for TCR Jbeta segments was used in the multiplex PCR. This immuneACCESS table, as held by TCRdb, lists in-frame sequences with V and J called but not all clones. Of the missing ones, under half trace to an unresolved V gene in checked studies; the others have no known cause. A total of about 150,000 clones appear in this sample, 70% to 80% of them only once. The top ten constitute approximately 8% of the sample. The sample taken for sequencing was PBMCs. These TCRs come from a man younger than 40 in good health and CMV-seropositive.

This clone was counted only a few times. This sequence joins TRBV4-1 and TRBJ2-2, with 13 bases lining up with TRBD2. Germline-derived CDR1 and CDR2 are MGHRA and YSYEKL. J gave up 1 base and V 2 bases, and 7 bases lay outside the gene matches. The CDR3 length is 19 residues. CDR3 residues: CASSQTGLAGALNTGELFF. CDR3 sequence (DNA): TGCGCCAGCAGCCAAACCGGACTAGCGGGGGCCTTGAACACCGGGGAGCTGTTTTTT.

The chain couples TRBV15 to TRBJ1-4; 7 positions agree with TRBD1. The CDR3 consists of 14 residues. Trimming took 3 bases from V and 8 from J; bases not matched to a gene: 6. CDR1 is LNHNV and CDR2 is YYDKDF in the germline V gene (reference sequence). CDR3 in DNA: TGTGCCACCAGCAGCACAGGGGTGGGGGAAAAACTGTTTTTT. Amino acid sequence: CATSSTGVGEKLFF.

This chain links TRBV9 with TRBJ1-5; no definite D call. The CDR3 sequence is 11 residues long. Germline CDR1 reads SGDLS; CDR2 reads YYNGEE. The V end lost 5 bases, the J end lost 4 bases, and 4 bases lay between the germline ends. The chain's CDR3 is CASSSNQPQHF. The CDR3 DNA reads as TGTGCCAGCAGTTCGAATCAGCCCCAGCATTTT.

V usage is TRBV6-5 and J usage is TRBJ2-1; D might be TRBD2 (5 bases). CDR3 length: 15 amino acids. Trimming removed 0 bases at V and 9 bases at J, with 15 bases between. Germline V gene lookup returns CDR1 MNHEY and CDR2 SVGAGI. This CDR3 is CASSYSRIQEGEQFF. Written as DNA, the CDR3 is TGTGCCAGCAGTTACTCCCGTATACAAGAGGGTGAGCAGTTCTTC.

The chain joins TRBV27 to TRBJ1-2; D gene unclear. V lost 4 bases, J lost 3 bases, and 12 bases lay in between. The CDR3 is 14 amino acids. Germline V lookup: CDR1 MNHEY, CDR2 SMNVEV (reference sequence). The CDR3 DNA reads TGTGCCAGCAGTTCCGACTTCGGGGACTATGGCTACACCTTC. This encodes CASSSDFGDYGYTF.

This sequence joins TRBV5-6 and TRBJ1-6, with 11 bases aligning to TRBD1. The trim removed 3 bases at V and 7 bases at J, leaving 3 bases unmatched. This CDR3 comprises 15 residues. Germline V gene data show CDR1 as SGHDT and CDR2 as YYEEEE. CDR3 bases: TGTGCCAGCAGCTGGCGGGACAGGGGGAATTCACCCCTCCACTTT. This gives the protein CASSWRDRGNSPLHF.

CDR3 loop: CASSSLRARTEAFF. As DNA, the CDR3 is TGTGCCAGCAGCTCCCTCAGGGCTCGGACTGAAGCTTTCTTT. J is TRBJ1-1 and V is TRBV7-9, with D maybe TRBD1 (5 bases). CDR3 length equals 14 residues. Looked up from germline, CDR1 is SEHNR and CDR2 is FQNEAQ (reference sequence). The ends were cut back, 4 bases at V and 5 bases at J, with 14 bases in the middle.

The chain couples TRBV4-3 to TRBJ2-2; 12 nucleotides agree with TRBD2. The CDR3 is 19 amino acids. Trimming removed 5 bases from V and 0 bases from J; junction bases left unmatched: 10. Germline assignment: CDR1 LGHNA and CDR2 YSLEER. CDR3 sequence (DNA): TGCGCCAGCAGCTCGTTCACTAGCGGGGGGAAGACGAACACCGGGGAGCTGTTTTTT. It codes for CASSSFTSGGKTNTGELFF.

The chain combines TRBV30 with TRBJ2-1; TRBD2 matches at 13 bases. The CDR3 spans 13 residues. The V and J ends lost 8 bases and 7 bases, in that order; junction bases with no gene match: 5. Germline V gene lookup returns CDR1 GTSNPN and CDR2 SVGIG (reference sequence). CDR3 coding DNA: TGTGCCGGGGGACTAGCGGGGACGAATGAGCAGTTCTTC. It yields the protein CAGGLAGTNEQFF.

The chain uses TRBV7-9 and TRBJ2-5; 9 bases align to TRBD2. J lost 4 bases, V lost 3 bases, and 3 bases had no gene match. Germline V CDR1 and CDR2: SEHNR, FQNEAQ (reference sequence). This CDR3 region has 14 residues. The CDR3 DNA follows: TGTGCCAGCAGCTTGCTAGCGGGGCGAGAGACCCAGTACTTC. Protein product: CASSLLAGRETQYF.